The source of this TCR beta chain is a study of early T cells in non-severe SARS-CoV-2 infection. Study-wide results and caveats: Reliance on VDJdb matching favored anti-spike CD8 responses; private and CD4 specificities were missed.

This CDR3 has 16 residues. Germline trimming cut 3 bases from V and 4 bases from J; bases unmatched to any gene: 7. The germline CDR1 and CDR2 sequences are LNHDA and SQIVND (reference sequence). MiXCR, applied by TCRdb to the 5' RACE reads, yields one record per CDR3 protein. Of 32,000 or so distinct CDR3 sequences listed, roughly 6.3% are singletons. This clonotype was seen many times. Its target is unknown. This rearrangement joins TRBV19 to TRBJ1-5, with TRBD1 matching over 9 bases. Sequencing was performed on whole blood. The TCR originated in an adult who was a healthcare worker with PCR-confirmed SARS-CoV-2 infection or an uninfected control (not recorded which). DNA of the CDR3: TGTGCCAGTAGTATTTTCGTGACAGGGGGAAATCAGCCCCAGCATTTT. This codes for CASSIFVTGGNQPQHF.